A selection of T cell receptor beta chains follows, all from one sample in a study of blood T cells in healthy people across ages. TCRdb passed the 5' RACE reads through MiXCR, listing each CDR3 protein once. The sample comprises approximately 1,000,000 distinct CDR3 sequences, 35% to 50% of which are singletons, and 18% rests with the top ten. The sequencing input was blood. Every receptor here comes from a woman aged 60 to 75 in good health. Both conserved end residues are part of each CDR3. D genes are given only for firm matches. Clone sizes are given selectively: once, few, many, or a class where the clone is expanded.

DNA: TGTGCCAGCAGTTCGGTCGTGACCGCCCGCGAGCAGTACTTC
CDR3: CASSSVVTAREQYF
V: TRBV27
D: -
size: -
J: TRBJ2-7
length: 14

DNA: TGCGCCAGCAGCCAAGAAGGCGGGGCTCACACAGATACGCAGTATTTT
CDR3: CASSQEGGAHTDTQYF
V: TRBV4-3
D: -
size: -
J: TRBJ2-3
length: 16

DNA: TGTGCCAGGATGGAGGGTCGAGGGGAGACCCAGTACTTC
CDR3: CARMEGRGETQYF
V: TRBV28
D: -
size: few
J: TRBJ2-5
length: 13

DNA: TGCGCCAGCAGGGGGACAGGGAAAAGCAACGAGCAGTACTTC
CDR3: CASRGTGKSNEQYF
V: TRBV5-1
D: TRBD1
size: -
J: TRBJ2-7
length: 14

DNA: TGTGCCAGCAGCATCCCGGGGAGCGATACGCAGTATTTT
CDR3: CASSIPGSDTQYF
V: TRBV7-2
D: -
size: many
J: TRBJ2-3
length: 13

DNA: TGTGCCAGCAGTTTATACGCCAGGGTTCGCTCTGGGGCCAACGTCCTGACTTTC
CDR3: CASSLYARVRSGANVLTF
V: TRBV28
D: -
size: -
J: TRBJ2-6
length: 18

DNA: TGCAGCGTTCTTTCCAGCGGGAGGATGTACCAAGAGACCCAGTACTTC
CDR3: CSVLSSGRMYQETQYF
V: TRBV29-1
D: TRBD2
size: -
J: TRBJ2-5
length: 16

DNA: TGTGCCAGCAGCGTACTACAGGGGGCGGCCTACGAGCAGTACTTC
CDR3: CASSVLQGAAYEQYF
V: TRBV11-2
D: TRBD1
size: -
J: TRBJ2-7
length: 15

DNA: TGTGCCAGCAGTGTAGCCTCCCCCGACTACGAGCAGTACTTC
CDR3: CASSVASPDYEQYF
V: TRBV2
D: -
size: -
J: TRBJ2-7
length: 14

DNA: TGTGCCAGCAGTAGCGTGAGTACCGCAGATACGCAGTATTTT
CDR3: CASSSVSTADTQYF
V: TRBV27
D: -
size: -
J: TRBJ2-3
length: 14

DNA: TGTGCCAGCAGAGGATTTAGGCAGGGGTCTGGGGCCAACGTCCTGACTTTC
CDR3: CASRGFRQGSGANVLTF
V: TRBV28
D: -
size: few
J: TRBJ2-6
length: 17

DNA: TGTGCCAGCAAGACTAGCGCAGACTCCTACGAGCAGTACTTC
CDR3: CASKTSADSYEQYF
V: TRBV7-9
D: TRBD2
size: -
J: TRBJ2-7
length: 14

DNA: TGTGCCAGCAGTTACGCCAGGACCCACGAGCAGTACTTC
CDR3: CASSYARTHEQYF
V: TRBV6-2/TRBV6-3
D: -
size: -
J: TRBJ2-7
length: 13

DNA: TGTGCCAGCAGCTCCCTAGGACAGGGCGTCTCCGAGCAGTACTTC
CDR3: CASSSLGQGVSEQYF
V: TRBV5-5
D: TRBD1
size: -
J: TRBJ2-7
length: 15

DNA: TGTGCCAGCAGCCTGACTAGCGGGAGGGCCCCAGGCGCGGACAATGAGCAGTTCTTC
CDR3: CASSLTSGRAPGADNEQFF
V: TRBV4-2
D: TRBD2
size: -
J: TRBJ2-1
length: 19

DNA: TGTGCCAGCAGTAGAGATATGGACGGTAGAAACACTGAAGCTTTCTTT
CDR3: CASSRDMDGRNTEAFF
V: TRBV2
D: -
size: few
J: TRBJ1-1
length: 16

DNA: TGTGCCAGCAGTCTGACAGTAGTGAGTTACAATGAGCAGTACTTC
CDR3: CASSLTVVSYNEQYF
V: TRBV28
D: -
size: -
J: TRBJ2-7
length: 15

DNA: TGTGCCAGCAGAGGGACTACCTCATCCGAGCAGTACTTC
CDR3: CASRGTTSSEQYF
V: TRBV27
D: TRBD2
size: -
J: TRBJ2-7
length: 13

DNA: TGTGCCAGCAGCCCTAGTGGCTATACTGGGCAGTTCTTC
CDR3: CASSPSGYTGQFF
V: TRBV11-2
D: -
size: -
J: TRBJ2-1
length: 13

DNA: TGTGCCAGCAATTGGAGTCCCAACAGGGGCAATGAGCAGTTCTTC
CDR3: CASNWSPNRGNEQFF
V: TRBV27
D: TRBD1
size: -
J: TRBJ2-1
length: 15

DNA: TGTGCCAGCAGTACCTGGGACAGCCCCTACGAGCAGTACTTC
CDR3: CASSTWDSPYEQYF
V: TRBV28
D: TRBD1
size: -
J: TRBJ2-7
length: 14

DNA: TGTGCCACCAGTGACCGCTGGGGCGGGAGCTACAATGAGCAGTTCTTC
CDR3: CATSDRWGGSYNEQFF
V: TRBV24-1
D: TRBD2
size: once
J: TRBJ2-1
length: 16

DNA: TGTGCCAGCAGTATTAGGGGGAATGAGCAGTTCTTC
CDR3: CASSIRGNEQFF
V: TRBV27
D: -
size: few
J: TRBJ2-1
length: 12

DNA: TGCGCCAGCACTTTAGACACTTCCTACGAGCAGTACTTC
CDR3: CASTLDTSYEQYF
V: TRBV5-1
D: -
size: -
J: TRBJ2-7
length: 13

DNA: TGTGCCATCAGTGAGTCGGGCAGGGGAGATACGCAGTATTTT
CDR3: CAISESGRGDTQYF
V: TRBV10-3
D: -
size: few
J: TRBJ2-3
length: 14

DNA: TGTGCCACCAGTGATGGACAGGGGGCCTTCTATCAGCCCCAGCATTTT
CDR3: CATSDGQGAFYQPQHF
V: TRBV24-1
D: TRBD1
size: -
J: TRBJ1-5
length: 16

DNA: TGCGCCAGCAGTGTCGCGGGCTTGGGGGAGCAGTACTTC
CDR3: CASSVAGLGEQYF
V: TRBV10-2
D: -
size: -
J: TRBJ2-7
length: 13

DNA: TGTGCCAGCAGCCCCCACGTGGTAGGGGAGACCCAGTACTTC
CDR3: CASSPHVVGETQYF
V: TRBV6-2/TRBV6-3
D: -
size: -
J: TRBJ2-5
length: 14

DNA: TGTGCCAGCAGTGGTTGGGCAGCCTCCCCTGTCGTACAAGAGACCCAGTACTTC
CDR3: CASSGWAASPVVQETQYF
V: TRBV7-9
D: -
size: few
J: TRBJ2-5
length: 18

DNA: TGTGCCAGCTCACAACAGGGGGCTCAGTACGAGCAGTACTTC
CDR3: CASSQQGAQYEQYF
V: TRBV18
D: TRBD1
size: -
J: TRBJ2-7
length: 14

DNA: TGTGCCAGCAGTTACTCCCCGGATACCTACGAGCAGTACTTC
CDR3: CASSYSPDTYEQYF
V: TRBV6-5
D: -
size: few
J: TRBJ2-7
length: 14

DNA: TGCAGTGCTAGAGGAACTAGCGGGAATTTTGAGCAGTACTTC
CDR3: CSARGTSGNFEQYF
V: TRBV20-1
D: TRBD2
size: -
J: TRBJ2-7
length: 14

DNA: TGTGCCGCATCGGCTTATCGGGACTGGCAGGGCAATGAGCAGTTCTTC
CDR3: CAASAYRDWQGNEQFF
V: TRBV6-5
D: -
size: many
J: TRBJ2-1
length: 16

DNA: TGTGCCAGCAGCAAAGGCACCTATTACGAGCAGTACTTC
CDR3: CASSKGTYYEQYF
V: TRBV21-1
D: -
size: -
J: TRBJ2-7
length: 13

DNA: TGCAGCTACCAATCCTGGAGGGGACAGGGCTATGGCTACACCTTC
CDR3: CSYQSWRGQGYGYTF
V: TRBV29-1
D: TRBD1
size: -
J: TRBJ1-2
length: 15

DNA: TGTGCCAGCAGCCAATATTATAGGACGGACCTCCAAGAGACCCAGTACTTC
CDR3: CASSQYYRTDLQETQYF
V: TRBV3-1
D: -
size: -
J: TRBJ2-5
length: 17

DNA: TGTGCCAGCAGCTTGATACGGAGCGGGAGAGGCCCCAAAAACATTCAGTACTTC
CDR3: CASSLIRSGRGPKNIQYF
V: TRBV11-1
D: TRBD2
size: few
J: TRBJ2-4
length: 18

DNA: TGTGCCAGCAGTTATTTGGCGACCCTTCATATCGAGCAGTACTTC
CDR3: CASSYLATLHIEQYF
V: TRBV6-2/TRBV6-3
D: -
size: -
J: TRBJ2-7
length: 15

DNA: TGCGCCAGCATCCTGACTAGCGGGAGAATTACTGAGCAGTTCTTC
CDR3: CASILTSGRITEQFF
V: TRBV5-1
D: TRBD2
size: -
J: TRBJ2-1
length: 15

DNA: TGTGCCAGCATCCTAAAGGGACACTACAATGAGCAGTTCTTC
CDR3: CASILKGHYNEQFF
V: TRBV13
D: -
size: -
J: TRBJ2-1
length: 14